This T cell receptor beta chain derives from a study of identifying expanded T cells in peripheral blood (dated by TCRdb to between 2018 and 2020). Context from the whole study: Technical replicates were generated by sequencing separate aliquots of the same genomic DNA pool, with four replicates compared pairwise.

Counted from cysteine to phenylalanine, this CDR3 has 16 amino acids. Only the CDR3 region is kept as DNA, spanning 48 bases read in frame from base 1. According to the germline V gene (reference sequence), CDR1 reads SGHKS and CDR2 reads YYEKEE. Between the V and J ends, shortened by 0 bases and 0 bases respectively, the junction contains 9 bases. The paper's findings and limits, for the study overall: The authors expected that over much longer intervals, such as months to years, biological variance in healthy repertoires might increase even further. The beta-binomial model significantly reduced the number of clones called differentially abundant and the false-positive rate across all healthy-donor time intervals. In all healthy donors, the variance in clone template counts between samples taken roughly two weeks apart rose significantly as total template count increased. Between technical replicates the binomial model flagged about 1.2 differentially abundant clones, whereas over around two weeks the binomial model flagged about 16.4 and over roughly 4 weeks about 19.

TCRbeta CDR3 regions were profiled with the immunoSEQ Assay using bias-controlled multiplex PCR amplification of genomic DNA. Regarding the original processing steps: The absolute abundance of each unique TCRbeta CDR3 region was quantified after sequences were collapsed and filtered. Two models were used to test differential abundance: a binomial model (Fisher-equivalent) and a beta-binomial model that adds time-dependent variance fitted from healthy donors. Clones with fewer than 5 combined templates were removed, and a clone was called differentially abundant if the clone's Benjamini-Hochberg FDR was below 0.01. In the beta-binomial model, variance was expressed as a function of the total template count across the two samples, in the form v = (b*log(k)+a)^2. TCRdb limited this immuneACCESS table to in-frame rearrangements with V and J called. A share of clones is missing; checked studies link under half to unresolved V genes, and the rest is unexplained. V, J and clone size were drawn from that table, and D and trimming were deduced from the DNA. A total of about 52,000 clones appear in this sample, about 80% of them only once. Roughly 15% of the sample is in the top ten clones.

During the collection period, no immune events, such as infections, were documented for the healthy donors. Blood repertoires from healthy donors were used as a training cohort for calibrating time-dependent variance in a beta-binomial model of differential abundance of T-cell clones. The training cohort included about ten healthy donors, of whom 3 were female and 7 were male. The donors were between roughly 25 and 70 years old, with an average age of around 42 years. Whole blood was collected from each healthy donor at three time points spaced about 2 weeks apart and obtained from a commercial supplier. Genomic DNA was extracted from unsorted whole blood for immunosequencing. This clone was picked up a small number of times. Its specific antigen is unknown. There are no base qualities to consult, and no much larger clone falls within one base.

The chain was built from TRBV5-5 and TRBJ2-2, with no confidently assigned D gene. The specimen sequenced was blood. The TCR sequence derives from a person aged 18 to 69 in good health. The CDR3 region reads CASSLVARSNTGELFF. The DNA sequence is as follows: TGTGCCAGCAGCTTGGTCGCAAGGTCGAACACCGGGGAGCTGTTTTTT.